The clone carrying this TCR beta chain was seen many times. No antigen is known for it. Molecular barcoding with unique molecular identifiers was used for the TCRbeta library. One entry per CDR3 protein, called by TCRdb with MiXCR from the PCR reads. The repertoire holds about 400,000 distinct CDR3 sequences, with 16% as singletons. This sample is part of a study of T-cell reconstitution after alpha-beta-depleted transplantation in children. General study points: Several hundred expanded graft clones reportedly gave rise to the alpha-beta T cells present about two months after transplant. At day 60, the high TCRbeta diversity found in some patients originated from recipient T cells and thymic progenitors that had survived. Once a year had passed after transplant, T-cell counts and diversity came mostly from newly produced T cells.

The CDR3 loop spans 14 amino acids. Germline CDR1 and CDR2: DFQATT and SNEGSKA (reference sequence). Trimming shortened V by 4 bases and J by 1 base, and 13 bases separated the two germline ends. The sequencing used PBMCs, mostly from graft donor cells, collected 360 days after TCRalphabeta/CD19-depleted stem cell transplant. The rearrangement joins TRBV20-1 to TRBJ1-1; a possible D gene is TRBD1 (6 bases). This clonotype was obtained from a boy younger than two who had a stem cell transplant for Wiskott-Aldrich syndrome, so the T cells may come from the graft donor. Written as DNA, the CDR3 is TGCAGTGCTAATGACAGGATCTGGAACACTGAAGCTTTCTTT. It yields the protein CSANDRIWNTEAFF.